This T cell receptor (beta chain) was identified in a study of cytomegalovirus exposure and HLA in healthy donors. Study-wide background: Some 77 million unique TCRs from HLA-typed donors were held in an early release of data. Regarding the study as a whole: As a later analysis showed, several of the most significant clusters appeared to be linked to common viral pathogens. Sequencing depth roughly uniform across donors was assumed in presence/absence analyses. With DRB1 most and HLA-C fewest, TCR association rates differed between HLA loci in a later analysis.

Germline V lookup: CDR1 MRHNA, CDR2 SNTAGT. The length of the CDR3 is 13 residues. The V and J ends lost 6 bases and 3 bases respectively, with 8 bases between them. The PCR employed 60 Vbeta primers together with 13 Jbeta primers. Produced via immunoSEQ multiplex PCR; TCRdb's table is partial and in-frame only. The sample consists of approximately 100,000 clones, 70% to 80% of them appearing once. The count of this clone is one. Antigen specificity is unknown. This receptor was identified in a woman between 18 and 30 years old in good health and CMV-seropositive. Sequencing used PBMCs. This chain uses TRBV6-4 with TRBJ2-2; D possibly corresponds to TRBD2 (5 bases). The CDR3 spells CASSGADTGELFF. In DNA form, the CDR3 reads TGTGCCAGCAGCGGAGCGGACACCGGGGAGCTGTTTTTT.